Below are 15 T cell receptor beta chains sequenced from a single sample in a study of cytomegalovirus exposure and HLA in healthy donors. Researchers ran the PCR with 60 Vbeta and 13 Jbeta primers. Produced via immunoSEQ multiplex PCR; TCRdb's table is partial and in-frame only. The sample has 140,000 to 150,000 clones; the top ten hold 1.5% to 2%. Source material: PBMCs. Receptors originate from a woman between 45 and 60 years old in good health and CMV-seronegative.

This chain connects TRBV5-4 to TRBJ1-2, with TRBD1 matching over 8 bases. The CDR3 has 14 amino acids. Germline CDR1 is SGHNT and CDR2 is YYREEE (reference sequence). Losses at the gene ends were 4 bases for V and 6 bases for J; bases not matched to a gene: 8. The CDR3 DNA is TGTGCCAGCAGCCCCCCAGGGGGCGCAGATGGCTACACCTTC. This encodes CASSPPGGADGYTF. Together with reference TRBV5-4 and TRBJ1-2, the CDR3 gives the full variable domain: ETGVTQSPTHLIKTRGQQVTLRCSSQSGHNTVSWYQQALGQGPQFIFQYYREEENGRGNFPPRFSGLQFPNYSSELNVNALELDDSALYLCASSPPGGADGYTFGSGTRLTVV.

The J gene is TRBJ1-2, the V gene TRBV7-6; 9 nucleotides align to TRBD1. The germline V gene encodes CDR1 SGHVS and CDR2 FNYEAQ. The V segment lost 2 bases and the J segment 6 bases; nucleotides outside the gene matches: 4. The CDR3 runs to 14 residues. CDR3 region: CASSLQDRGNGYTF. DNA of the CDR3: TGTGCCAGCAGCTTACAGGACAGGGGTAATGGCTACACCTTC. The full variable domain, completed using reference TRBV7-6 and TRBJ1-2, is GAGVSQSPRYKVTKRGQDVALRCDPISGHVSLYWYRQALGQGPEFLTYFNYEAQQDKSGLPNDRFSAERPEGSISTLTIQRTEQRDSAMYRCASSLQDRGNGYTFGSGTRLTVV.

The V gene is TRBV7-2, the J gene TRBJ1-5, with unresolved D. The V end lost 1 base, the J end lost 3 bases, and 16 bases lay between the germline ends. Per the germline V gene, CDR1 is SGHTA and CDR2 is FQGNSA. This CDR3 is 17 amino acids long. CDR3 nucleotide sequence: TGTGCCAGCAGCTTAGGAGCGGGCCGTGTGAACAATCAGCCCCAGCATTTT. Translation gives CASSLGAGRVNNQPQHF. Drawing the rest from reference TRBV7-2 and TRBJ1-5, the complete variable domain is GAGVSQSPSNKVTEKGKDVELRCDPISGHTALYWYRQSLGQGLEFLIYFQGNSAPDKSGLPSDRFSAERTGGSVSTLTIQRTQQEDSAVYLCASSLGAGRVNNQPQHFGDGTRLSIL.

The CDR3 loop is CATSSLQDNRNGQYF. DNA of the CDR3: TGTGCCACCAGCAGTCTCCAAGACAACCGGAATGGGCAGTACTTC. The V call is TRBV15, the J call TRBJ2-7; D is unresolved. Trimming left V 3 bases short and J 9 bases short, with 21 bases between. Germline V CDR1 and CDR2: LNHNV, YYDKDF (reference sequence). CDR3 length: 15 amino acids.

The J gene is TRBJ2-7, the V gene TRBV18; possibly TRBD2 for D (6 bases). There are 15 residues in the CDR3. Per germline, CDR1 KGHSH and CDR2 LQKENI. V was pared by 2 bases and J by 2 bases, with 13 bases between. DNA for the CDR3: TGTGCCAGCTCACCAAAAGGGACTTACACCTACGAGCAGTACTTC. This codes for CASSPKGTYTYEQYF.

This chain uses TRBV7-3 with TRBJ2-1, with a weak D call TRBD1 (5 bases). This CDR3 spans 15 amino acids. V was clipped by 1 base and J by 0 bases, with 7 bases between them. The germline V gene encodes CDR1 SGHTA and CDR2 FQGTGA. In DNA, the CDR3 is TGTGCCAGCAGCTTAAGGCAGGGCTCCTACAATGAGCAGTTCTTC. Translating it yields CASSLRQGSYNEQFF.

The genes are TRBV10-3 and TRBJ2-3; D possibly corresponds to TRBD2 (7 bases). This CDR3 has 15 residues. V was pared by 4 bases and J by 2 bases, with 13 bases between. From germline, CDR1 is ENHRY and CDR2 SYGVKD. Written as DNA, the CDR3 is TGTGCCATCAGTGGGGGGGGGCCGGACACAGATACGCAGTATTTT. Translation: CAISGGGPDTDTQYF.

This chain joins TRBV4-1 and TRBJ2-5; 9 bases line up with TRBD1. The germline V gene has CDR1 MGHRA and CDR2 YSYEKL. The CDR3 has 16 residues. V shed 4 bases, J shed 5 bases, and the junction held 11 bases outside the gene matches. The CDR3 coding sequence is TGCGCCAGCAGCCGAAAGCGGACAGGGGTCGATGAGACCCAGTACTTC. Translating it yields CASSRKRTGVDETQYF.

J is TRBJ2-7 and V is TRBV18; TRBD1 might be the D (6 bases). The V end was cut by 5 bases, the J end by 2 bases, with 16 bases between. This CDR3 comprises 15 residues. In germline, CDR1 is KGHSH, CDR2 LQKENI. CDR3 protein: CASSVTGPDAYEQYF. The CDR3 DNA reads TGTGCCAGCTCAGTGACAGGACCTGACGCCTACGAGCAGTACTTC. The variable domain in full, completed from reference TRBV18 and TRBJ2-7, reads NAGVMQNPRHLVRRRGQEARLRCSPMKGHSHVYWYRQLPEEGLKFMVYLQKENIIDESGMPKERFSAEFPKEGPSILRIQQVVRGDSAAYFCASSVTGPDAYEQYFGPGTRLTVT.

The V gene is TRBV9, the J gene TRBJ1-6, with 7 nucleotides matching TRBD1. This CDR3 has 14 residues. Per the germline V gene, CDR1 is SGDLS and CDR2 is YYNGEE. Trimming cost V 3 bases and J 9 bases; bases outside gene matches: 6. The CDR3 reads CASSDRGSGSPLHF. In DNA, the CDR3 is TGTGCCAGCAGCGACAGGGGTTCGGGTTCACCCCTCCACTTT.

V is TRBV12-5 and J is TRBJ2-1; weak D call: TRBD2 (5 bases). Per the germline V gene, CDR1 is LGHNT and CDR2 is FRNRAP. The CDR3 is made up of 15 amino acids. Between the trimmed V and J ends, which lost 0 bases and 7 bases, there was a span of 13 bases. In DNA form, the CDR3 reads TGTGCTAGTGGTTTGGTACTAGTATCGCTTAATGAGCAGTTCTTC. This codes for CASGLVLVSLNEQFF. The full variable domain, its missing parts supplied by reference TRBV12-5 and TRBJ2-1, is DARVTQTPRHKVTEMGQEVTMRCQPILGHNTVFWYRQTMMQGLELLAYFRNRAPLDDSGMPKDRFSAEMPDATLATLKIQPSEPRDSAVYFCASGLVLVSLNEQFFGPGTRLTVL.

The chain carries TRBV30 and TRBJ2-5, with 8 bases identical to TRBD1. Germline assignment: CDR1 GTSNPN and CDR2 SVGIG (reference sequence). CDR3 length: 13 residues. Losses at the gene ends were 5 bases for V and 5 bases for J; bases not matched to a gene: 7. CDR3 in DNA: TGTGCCTGGGAGGACAGGGCGGGGGAGACCCAGTACTTC. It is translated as CAWEDRAGETQYF.

CDR3 nucleotide sequence: TGCGCCAGCAGCTTGGGGCTAGCGGGGGCTCTCACAGATACGCAGTATTTT. Amino acid sequence: CASSLGLAGALTDTQYF. The rearrangement joins TRBV5-1 to TRBJ2-3, with 10 bases identical to TRBD2. V trimming: 0 bases; J trimming: 2 bases; junction bases outside the gene matches: 6. Germline V gene lookup returns CDR1 SGHRS and CDR2 YFSETQ. CDR3 size: 17 residues.

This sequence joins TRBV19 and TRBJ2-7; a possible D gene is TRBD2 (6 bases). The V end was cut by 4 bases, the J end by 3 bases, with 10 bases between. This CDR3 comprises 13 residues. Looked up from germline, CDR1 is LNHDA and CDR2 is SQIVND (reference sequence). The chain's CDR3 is CASSTGVNYEQYF. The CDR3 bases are TGTGCCAGTAGTACGGGGGTCAACTACGAGCAGTACTTC.

The CDR3 sequence: CASSYIGTSSYNEQFF. The CDR3 DNA follows: TGTGCCAGCAGTTATATAGGGACTAGCTCCTACAATGAGCAGTTCTTC. This chain links TRBV25-1 with TRBJ2-1, with 8 nucleotides matching TRBD2. V lost 5 bases to trimming and J lost 0 bases; unmatched junction nucleotides: 6. This CDR3 contains 16 residues. Germline assignment: CDR1 MGHDK and CDR2 SYGVNS.